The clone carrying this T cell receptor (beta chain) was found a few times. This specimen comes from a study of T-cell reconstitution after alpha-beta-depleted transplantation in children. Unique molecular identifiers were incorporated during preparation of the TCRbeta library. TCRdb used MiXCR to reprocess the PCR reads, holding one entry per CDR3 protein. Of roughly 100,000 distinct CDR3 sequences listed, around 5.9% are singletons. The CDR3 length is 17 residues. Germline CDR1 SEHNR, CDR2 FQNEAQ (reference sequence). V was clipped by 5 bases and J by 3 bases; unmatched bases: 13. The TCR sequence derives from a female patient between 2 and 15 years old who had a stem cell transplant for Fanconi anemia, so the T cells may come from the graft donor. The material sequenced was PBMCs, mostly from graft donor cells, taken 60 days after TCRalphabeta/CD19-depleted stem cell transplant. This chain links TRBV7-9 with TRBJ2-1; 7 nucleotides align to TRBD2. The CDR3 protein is CASSPKPNRGDYNEQFF. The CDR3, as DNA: TGTGCCAGCAGCCCGAAGCCCAACCGGGGGGACTACAATGAGCAGTTCTTC.